The 25 T cell receptor beta chains presented below share a single source sample, sequenced in a study of early T cells in non-severe SARS-CoV-2 infection (TCRdb year 2021). The protocol used for the library was 5' RACE. The data were produced on a NextSeq 500. Starting from the raw public reads, TCRdb applied fastp trimming at Q25, assembled clones with MiXCR and retained in-frame beta chains. Entries are consolidated by CDR3 protein sequence, retaining the most common genes and DNA. This sample lists 20,000 to 25,000 distinct CDR3 sequences; 3.5% to 5% were detected once. Jointly, the top ten make up less than 20% of the sample. The sample consisted of whole blood. The receptors shown here come from an adult who was a healthcare worker with PCR-confirmed SARS-CoV-2 infection or an uninfected control (not recorded which).

The chain has TRBV5-4 and TRBJ2-5; D might be TRBD2 (7 bases). In germline, CDR1 is SGHNT, CDR2 YYREEE (reference sequence). Trimming removed 4 bases from V and 3 bases from J, with 25 bases in between. The CDR3 is made up of 18 amino acids. CDR3 sequence: CASSQPGGAGQREETQYF. DNA for the CDR3: TGTGCCAGCAGCCAACCGGGGGGCGCGGGGCAGCGGGAAGAGACCCAGTACTTC. Based on the CDR3 plus reference TRBV5-4 and TRBJ2-5, the full variable domain is ETGVTQSPTHLIKTRGQQVTLRCSSQSGHNTVSWYQQALGQGPQFIFQYYREEENGRGNFPPRFSGLQFPNYSSELNVNALELDDSALYLCASSQPGGAGQREETQYFGPGTRLLVL.

This clonotype has more than one count but fewer than ten. Possible read error: a much larger clone is one base away. The J gene is TRBJ1-1, the V gene TRBV5-1; 10 bases match TRBD1. The CDR3 has 17 residues. The trim removed 4 bases at V and 0 bases at J, leaving 9 bases unmatched. The V gene's germline CDR1 is SGHRS and CDR2 YFSETQ. This CDR3 reads CASSLAGTGALNTEAFF. CDR3 sequence (DNA): TGCGCCAGCAGCCTGGCTGGGACAGGGGCCCTGAACACTGAAGCTTTCTTT.

This clonotype was picked up many times. The V gene is TRBV5-5, the J gene TRBJ2-1; D gene unclear. The V gene lost 1 base and the J gene lost 9 bases, with 8 bases spanning the gap. The CDR3 covers 12 residues. Germline V gene lookup returns CDR1 SGHKS and CDR2 YYEKEE (reference sequence). CDR3 loop: CASSLTDGEQFF. CDR3 coding DNA: TGTGCCAGCAGCTTGACGGATGGTGAGCAGTTCTTC.

This clonotype was counted at least ten times. The chain uses TRBV7-2 and TRBJ2-7; 8 bases are a match to TRBD1. V dropped 5 bases and J dropped 10; count of bases not matched to a gene: 16. Germline V gene sequence: CDR1 SGHTA, CDR2 FQGNSA. CDR3 size: 15 residues. CDR3: CASSVTGAKTSPQYF. In DNA, the CDR3 is TGTGCCAGCAGCGTGACAGGGGCCAAAACGTCTCCCCAGTACTTC.

This clonotype was detected ten times or more. The chain recombines TRBV28 with TRBJ2-1; 10 bases align to TRBD1. The V gene's germline CDR1 is MDHEN and CDR2 SYDVKM. The CDR3 sequence is 21 residues long. J gave up 1 base and V 6 bases, and 21 bases lay outside the gene matches. The CDR3: CASSTPLPGQGRRGSYNEQFF. As DNA, the CDR3 is TGTGCCAGCAGCACACCCTTGCCGGGACAGGGGAGACGGGGTTCCTACAATGAGCAGTTCTTC.

This clonotype was seen many times. The chain couples TRBV28 to TRBJ2-2, with TRBD2 identical over 10 bases. The ends lost 5 bases at V and 5 bases at J; junction bases unmatched: 8. The CDR3 extends over 16 amino acids. The V gene's germline CDR1 is MDHEN and CDR2 SYDVKM. The CDR3 DNA is TGTGCCAGCAGTATCCCTCTAGCGGGAGTGACCGGGGAGCTGTTTTTT. This gives the protein CASSIPLAGVTGELFF.

Comments on this clonotype: Because it lacks the conserved phenylalanine or tryptophan at the end, this CDR3 is likely a read error. The chain has TRBV7-3 and TRBJ1-6, with D unresolved. V was trimmed by 0 bases and J by 8 bases, leaving 8 bases between them. The CDR3 is 14 residues long. Germline V gene sequence: CDR1 SGHTA, CDR2 FQGTGA. The CDR3 DNA follows: TGTGCCAGCAGCTTAACGGACGGAGATTCACCCCTCCACATT. Amino acid sequence: CASSLTDGDSPLHI.

The chain has TRBV6-5 and TRBJ1-5, with D possibly being TRBD1 (5 bases). The germline gives CDR1 MNHEY, CDR2 SVGAGI. Trimming shortened V by 6 bases and J by 2 bases, and 8 bases separated the two germline ends. This CDR3 is 13 amino acids long. CDR3 sequence reads: CASRMTGNQPQHF. As DNA, the CDR3 is TGTGCCAGCAGGATGACAGGCAATCAGCCCCAGCATTTT.

This clonotype was seen ten or more times. The chain joins TRBV6-5 to TRBJ1-6; D is undetermined. Germline V gives CDR1 MNHEY, CDR2 SVGAGI. This CDR3 region has 15 residues. Trimming removed 6 bases from V and 6 bases from J, with 15 bases in between. The CDR3 bases are TGTGCCAGCAGCAGCTACGCGGGAAGTAATTCACCCCTCCACTTT. The encoded protein is CASSSYAGSNSPLHF.

This clonotype was counted between two and nine times. V usage is TRBV28 and J usage is TRBJ2-5; TRBD2 might be the D (6 bases). V lost 4 bases, J lost 4 bases, and 16 bases lay in between. Germline assignment: CDR1 MDHEN and CDR2 SYDVKM. This CDR3 has 15 amino acids. DNA for the CDR3: TGTGCCAGCAGTTCCGGGACGCAGGGAGGAGAGACCCAGTACTTC. This encodes CASSSGTQGGETQYF.

This clonotype was seen ten or more times. CDR3 nucleotides: TGTGCCAGCAGTTTAAAAACAGGACCGTATGGCTACACCTTC. It translates to CASSLKTGPYGYTF. This rearrangement joins TRBV12-3 or TRBV12-4 to TRBJ1-2; TRBD1 might be the D (5 bases). Trimming took 2 bases from V and 5 from J, leaving 12 bases between them. The CDR3 extends over 14 amino acids.

This clonotype was seen ten or more times. The rearrangement links TRBV20-1 to TRBJ2-1; 9 positions match TRBD2. The CDR3 has 14 residues. V lost 6 bases to trimming and J lost 4 bases; unmatched junction nucleotides: 7. Germline loops: CDR1 DFQATT, CDR2 SNEGSKA (reference sequence). As DNA, the CDR3 is TGCAGTGCGCCGAGCGGGAGGAATTACAATGAGCAGTTCTTC. This sequence encodes CSAPSGRNYNEQFF.

This clonotype was found many times. The chain employs TRBV5-1 and TRBJ2-7; no firm D call. There are 13 residues in the CDR3. Germline V gene sequence: CDR1 SGHRS, CDR2 YFSETQ. Trimming removed 6 bases from V and 4 bases from J, with 14 bases in between. CDR3 DNA: TGCGCCAGCACCCAGACTTGGCCTTACGAGCAGTACTTC. Translation: CASTQTWPYEQYF.

This clonotype was recorded at least ten times. V is TRBV7-3 and J is TRBJ2-1, with a tentative D call TRBD2 (6 bases). This CDR3 region has 15 residues. Germline values: CDR1 SGHTA, CDR2 FQGTGA. V shed 6 bases and J shed 7 bases, with 19 bases lying between them. The DNA of the CDR3 is TGTGCCAGCAGGCTAGGCGGGACCACGGGGAATGAGCAGTTCTTC. This encodes CASRLGGTTGNEQFF. The complete variable domain, with remaining parts taken from reference TRBV7-3 and TRBJ2-1, reads GAGVSQTPSNKVTEKGKYVELRCDPISGHTALYWYRQSLGQGPEFLIYFQGTGAADDSGLPNDRFFAVRPEGSVSTLKIQRTERGDSAVYLCASRLGGTTGNEQFFGPGTRLTVL.

This clonotype was seen ten or more times. The rearrangement links TRBV29-1 to TRBJ2-2; 16 bases match TRBD2. The CDR3 loop spans 16 amino acids. V gave up 7 bases and J gave up 5 bases; unmatched junction bases: 7. The germline V gene encodes CDR1 SQVTM and CDR2 ANQGSEA. CDR3 nucleotide sequence: TGCAGCGCCGGACCGGGACTAGCGGGAGGGACCGGGGAGCTGTTTTTT. Its protein is CSAGPGLAGGTGELFF.

This clonotype is medium-sized in the sample. This sequence joins TRBV3-1 and TRBJ2-1, with D possibly TRBD2 on 5 matching bases. The CDR3 covers 11 residues. V was shortened by 1 base and J by 12 bases, with 7 bases between the two germline ends. From germline, CDR1 is LGHDT and CDR2 YNNKEL (reference sequence). The CDR3 region is CASSQAEGQFF. The DNA for the CDR3 is TGTGCCAGCAGCCAAGCTGAGGGGCAGTTCTTC.

The chain has TRBV5-1 and TRBJ1-6; the match to TRBD1 covers 7 bases. The length of the CDR3 is 14 residues. The ends lost 2 bases at V and 5 bases at J; junction bases unmatched: 1. Germline CDR1 reads SGHRS; CDR2 reads YFSETQ. The CDR3 is CASSLGGNNSPLHF. Written as DNA, the CDR3 is TGCGCCAGCAGCTTAGGGGGCAATAATTCACCCCTCCACTTT.

In its sample, this clonotype was seen a few times. The chain combines TRBV5-1 with TRBJ2-7, with D uncertain. Trimming pared 0 bases from V and 2 bases from J, leaving 9 bases between. The CDR3 runs to 14 residues. Germline V CDR1 and CDR2: SGHRS, YFSETQ. CDR3 in DNA: TGCGCCAGCAGCTTGGTAGGTACAACCTACGAGCAGTACTTC. Translated, it gives CASSLVGTTYEQYF.

In its sample, this clonotype was seen many times. The chain uses TRBV13 and TRBJ2-5; D is ambiguous. The V and J ends lost 5 bases and 2 bases respectively, with 15 bases between them. Germline V lookup: CDR1 PRHDT, CDR2 FYEKMQ (reference sequence). This CDR3 is 15 amino acids long. CDR3 region: CASSASNSWQETQYF. The CDR3 DNA follows: TGTGCCAGCAGCGCATCTAACAGTTGGCAAGAGACCCAGTACTTC.

In this sample, this clonotype turned up many times. The chain has TRBV27 and TRBJ1-5; D might be TRBD1 (5 bases). The germline V gene encodes CDR1 MNHEY and CDR2 SMNVEV (reference sequence). The V end lost 6 bases, the J end lost 4 bases, and 16 bases lay between the germline ends. The CDR3 consists of 15 residues. This CDR3 is CASRGGAAFNQPQHF. The DNA for the CDR3 is TGTGCCAGCAGGGGAGGGGCAGCTTTTAATCAGCCCCAGCATTTT.

This clonotype came up many times. The chain is built from TRBV11-3 and TRBJ2-5; 7 bases agree with TRBD1. V lost 4 bases to trimming and J lost 1 base; unmatched junction nucleotides: 3. The CDR3 covers 14 residues. Germline V lookup: CDR1 SGHNT, CDR2 YENEEA. CDR3 sequence: CASSSRQGQETQYF. The CDR3 region has the DNA TGTGCCAGCAGCTCACGACAGGGCCAAGAGACCCAGTACTTC.

The rearrangement links TRBV12-3 or TRBV12-4 to TRBJ2-1; D might be TRBD2 (5 bases). The CDR3 runs 15 residues. Trimming cost V 1 base and J 5 bases, with 12 bases left between them. In nucleotides, the CDR3 is TGTGCCAGCAGTTTAGTGCGGGCTAGCAACAATGAGCAGTTCTTC. Amino acid sequence: CASSLVRASNNEQFF.

In this sample, this clonotype turned up many times. The chain is built from TRBV21-1 and TRBJ1-2; TRBD1 reflects the table's D call only, with no check against the DNA. TRBV21-1 is marked as a pseudogene. The CDR3 runs 11 residues. CDR3 sequence reads: CASSMGASYTF. The CDR3 DNA reads as TGTGCCAGCAGCATGGGCGCTAGCTACACCTTC.

This clonotype occurred many times. The gene calls are TRBV7-2 and TRBJ1-5; TRBD1 matches at 8 bases. The CDR3 contains 14 residues. CDR1 is SGHTA, CDR2 FQGNSA, per germline. The V segment lost 0 bases and the J segment 10 bases; nucleotides outside the gene matches: 5. CDR3 nucleotide sequence: TGTGCCAGCAGCTTAGCCCAGGGGGCGACCCCCCAGCATTTT. Protein product: CASSLAQGATPQHF.

This clonotype was seen more than once but under ten times. The chain couples TRBV28 to TRBJ1-1; D remains unclear. Germline CDR1 is MDHEN and CDR2 is SYDVKM. Deletions cut 3 bases from V and 0 bases from J, with 14 bases between. The CDR3 spans 16 residues. The CDR3, as DNA: TGTGCCAGCAGTTTGGCCGGGTTAGCGATGAACACTGAAGCTTTCTTT. Translating it yields CASSLAGLAMNTEAFF.